This T cell receptor beta chain was documented in a study of blood T cell repertoires in COVID-19. As for the study in general: Samples representing acute and convalescent COVID-19 were sourced from the United States, Italy and Spain. PBMCs, B-cell-depleted T cells, or T cells provided the cDNA or gDNA that made up the material.

In the authors' workflow: By means of reference gene primer amplification, nucleated cell counts were estimated. Libraries were prepared by immunoSEQ multiplex PCR; TCRdb keeps only in-frame clonotypes and omits some of them. V, J and clone size reflect that table, while D and trimming were determined from the DNA. The sample consists of 86,000 or so clones, about 95% of them appearing once. Germline CDR1 reads MNHEY; CDR2 reads SVGAGI. The CDR3 runs to 11 residues. V was cut by 6 bases and J by 7 bases, with 9 bases left in between. This TCR was sampled from a human donor with active COVID-19. The donor label of this sample is uncertain. V is TRBV6-5 and J is TRBJ1-2; perhaps TRBD1 as D (5 bases). Specimen: peripheral blood. The CDR3 nucleotides read TGTGCCAGCAGCGGGGGGATTGGCTACACCTTC. Translated, it gives CASSGGIGYTF.